These 25 T cell receptor beta chains were sequenced from one sample in a study of cytomegalovirus exposure and HLA in healthy donors. The method was immunoSEQ multiplex PCR; TCRdb's version includes in-frame clones alone and lacks a portion of them. The sample lists about 170,000 clones; less than 90% were seen once. Sample: PBMCs. The receptors here all came from a young woman in good health and CMV-seronegative.

The V gene is TRBV4-1, the J gene TRBJ1-2; weak D call: TRBD1 (5 bases). Germline CDR1 is MGHRA and CDR2 is YSYEKL. With 0 bases removed from V and 4 bases from J, the gap between germline ends came to 12 bases. The CDR3 is 15 residues long. Here the CDR3 DNA reads TGCGCCAGCAGCCAAGATCGGATGGGGGGCTATGGCTACACCTTC. Amino acid sequence: CASSQDRMGGYGYTF.

V gene TRBV7-6 combines with J gene TRBJ2-1, with a weak D call TRBD1 (5 bases). The CDR3 is 16 amino acids. The V gene's germline CDR1 is SGHVS and CDR2 FNYEAQ. V lost 2 bases, J lost 0 bases, and 11 bases lay in between. CDR3 protein: CASSLSPDSSYNEQFF. CDR3 nucleotide sequence: TGTGCCAGCAGCTTATCGCCTGACAGCTCCTACAATGAGCAGTTCTTC.

This rearrangement joins TRBV5-6 to TRBJ1-2, with D possibly being TRBD1 (6 bases). The germline CDR1 and CDR2 sequences are SGHDT and YYEEEE. The CDR3 sequence is 16 residues long. Trimming took off 2 bases at V and 3 bases at J, with 17 bases between the two ends. CDR3 in amino acids: CASSFETQGPYYGYTF. CDR3 nucleotides: TGTGCCAGCAGCTTTGAGACTCAGGGGCCCTACTATGGCTACACCTTC. The complete variable domain, with remaining parts taken from reference TRBV5-6 and TRBJ1-2, reads DAGVTQSPTHLIKTRGQQVTLRCSPKSGHDTVSWYQQALGQGPQFIFQYYEEEERQRGNFPDRFSGHQFPNYSSELNVNALLLGDSALYLCASSFETQGPYYGYTFGSGTRLTVV.

In this sample, this clone turned up a few times. This may be a read error: a much more frequent sequence differs by one nucleotide. The V call is TRBV14, the J call TRBJ1-5, with TRBD1 matching 11 bases. The germline gives CDR1 SGHDN, CDR2 FVKESK. V was clipped by 4 bases and J by 6 bases; unmatched bases: 2. The CDR3 has 14 amino acids. For the CDR3, the DNA is TGTGCCAGCAGCCCCGGGACAGGGGGTCAGCCCCAGCATTTT. Translated: CASSPGTGGQPQHF.

This chain uses TRBV4-3 with TRBJ2-7; D not resolved. CDR1 is LGHNA, CDR2 YSLEER, per germline. There are 13 residues in the CDR3. V lost 1 base to trimming and J lost 7 bases, with 11 bases between them. CDR3 nucleotide sequence: TGCGCCAGCAGCCAAGGGTTGCAGTCGGAGCAGTACTTC. It translates to CASSQGLQSEQYF.

The chain links TRBV27 to TRBJ1-2, with D possibly TRBD1 on 5 matching bases. CDR1 and CDR2 (germline): MNHEY, SMNVEV (reference sequence). This CDR3 comprises 15 residues. V was pared by 3 bases and J by 8 bases, with 19 bases between. In DNA form, the CDR3 reads TGTGCCAGCAGTTTTTCCCTTCGGGGGGGGAACGGCTACACCTTC. Translated: CASSFSLRGGNGYTF.

On this clone itself: The germline gene is not matched at one end of the junction; a read error may be the cause. The rearrangement uses TRBV10-3 and TRBJ2-1; D is unresolved. CDR1 and CDR2 from the germline V gene are ENHRY and SYGVKD. The CDR3 is 11 amino acids. The CDR3 nucleotides are TGTGCCATCAGTGAAAGAAGTTCTATACTCTTC. This encodes CAISERSSILF.

The gene calls are TRBV5-4 and TRBJ1-2; weak D call: TRBD1 (6 bases). With 2 bases removed from V and 7 bases from J, the gap between germline ends came to 12 bases. The CDR3 has 13 amino acids. Germline-derived CDR1 and CDR2 are SGHNT and YYREEE (reference sequence). CDR3: CASSFTTGLGYTF. The CDR3 coding sequence is TGTGCCAGCAGCTTTACTACAGGGCTTGGCTACACCTTC.

The CDR3 nucleotides are TGCGCCAGCAGCCCTCCTACGGGAGGGCCGGGCACCGGGGAGCTGTTTTTT. Translating gives CASSPPTGGPGTGELFF. The rearrangement uses TRBV4-3 and TRBJ2-2; 8 bases align to TRBD2. Trimming removed 4 bases from V and 4 bases from J; junction bases left unmatched: 11. This CDR3 comprises 17 residues. The germline V gene has CDR1 LGHNA and CDR2 YSLEER.

This sequence joins TRBV15 and TRBJ2-7; 8 bases agree with TRBD2. J was trimmed by 3 bases and V by 6 bases; bases with no gene match: 10. CDR1 is LNHNV and CDR2 is YYDKDF in the germline V gene (reference sequence). The CDR3 loop spans 15 amino acids. The CDR3 nucleotides are TGTGCCACCAGACTTCAATCGGGGGGGGTCTACGAGCAGTACTTC. Protein sequence: CATRLQSGGVYEQYF.

V is TRBV4-3 and J is TRBJ2-1; 8 bases fit TRBD2. The CDR3 sequence is 16 residues long. The germline CDR1 and CDR2 sequences are LGHNA and YSLEER. The V gene end was trimmed by 4 bases and the J gene end by 3 bases; junction bases not matched to a gene: 8. CDR3 in amino acids: CASSRWTSRYYNEQFF. The CDR3 DNA reads as TGCGCCAGCAGCCGATGGACTAGCCGATACTACAATGAGCAGTTCTTC.

This clone was detected only a few times. V gene TRBV11-2 combines with J gene TRBJ1-2, with TRBD1 as a possible D gene (6 bases). Looked up from germline, CDR1 is SGHAT and CDR2 is FQNNGV. With 5 bases removed from V and 4 bases from J, the gap between germline ends came to 14 bases. This CDR3 is built from 14 residues. The CDR3 here is CASSPSRTAYGYTF. The CDR3 coding sequence is TGTGCCAGCAGCCCCTCGAGGACAGCCTATGGCTACACCTTC.

The chain couples TRBV4-1 to TRBJ1-1, with a possible D match to TRBD1 (6 bases). V was trimmed by 3 bases and J by 8 bases, leaving 13 bases between them. CDR1 and CDR2 from the germline V gene are MGHRA and YSYEKL. The CDR3 has 13 amino acids. The DNA for the CDR3 is TGCGCCAGCAGCCAGAAACCGGACAGCGAAGCTTTCTTT. The encoded protein is CASSQKPDSEAFF.

The chain is built from TRBV7-9 and TRBJ1-1; 7 nucleotides agree with TRBD1. After removal of 5 bases from V and 6 bases from J, the junction contained 9 bases not matched to a gene. The CDR3 length is 14 residues. CDR1 and CDR2 from the germline V gene are SEHNR and FQNEAQ (reference sequence). CDR3 sequence reads: CASSQIGGSAEAFF. As DNA, the CDR3 is TGTGCCAGCAGCCAGATAGGGGGCAGCGCTGAAGCTTTCTTT.

This chain's CDR3 is CAIKGGPNKSEAFF. CDR3 bases: TGTGCCATCAAAGGGGGACCCAATAAGTCGGAAGCTTTCTTT. V and J are TRBV10-3 and TRBJ1-1, with D possibly TRBD1 on 6 matching bases. Trimming cost V 7 bases and J 8 bases, with 20 bases left between them. The CDR3 loop spans 14 amino acids. The germline V gene encodes CDR1 ENHRY and CDR2 SYGVKD.

The rearrangement uses TRBV4-3 and TRBJ2-3; 9 positions match TRBD2. Germline V gene lookup returns CDR1 LGHNA and CDR2 YSLEER. This CDR3 is built from 17 residues. The V gene end was trimmed by 0 bases and the J gene end by 3 bases; junction bases not matched to a gene: 7. CDR3 protein: CASSQELSSGRTDTQYF. CDR3 in DNA: TGCGCCAGCAGCCAAGAACTGAGTAGCGGGAGAACAGATACGCAGTATTTT.

This clone was detected a few times. The J gene is TRBJ1-2, the V gene TRBV2, with D possibly being TRBD1 (6 bases). Trimming removed 5 bases from V and 10 bases from J, with 11 bases in between. From germline, CDR1 is SNHLY and CDR2 FYNNEI. CDR3 length: 11 amino acids. The CDR3 spells CASSKDSHYTF. DNA for the CDR3: TGTGCCAGCAGTAAGGACAGCCACTACACCTTC.

The chain carries TRBV30 and TRBJ2-7, with D perhaps matching TRBD1 (6 bases). CDR3 length: 15 residues. V was shortened by 4 bases and J by 2 bases, with 18 bases between the two germline ends. The germline gives CDR1 GTSNPN, CDR2 SVGIG (reference sequence). CDR3 coding DNA: TGTGCCTGGAAATCACAGGGAGTTCCACCCTACGAGCAGTACTTC. It translates to CAWKSQGVPPYEQYF.

In its sample, this clone was seen once. The chain joins TRBV7-8 to TRBJ2-3, with 10 bases that match TRBD2. CDR1 and CDR2 (germline): SGHVS, FQNEAQ. There are 17 residues in the CDR3. V shed 3 bases, J shed 6 bases, and the junction held 12 bases outside the gene matches. CDR3 sequence: CASSLMSSGGRMDTQYF. The CDR3 DNA is TGTGCCAGCAGCTTGATGTCTAGCGGGGGCCGAATGGATACGCAGTATTTT.

This chain connects TRBV5-1 to TRBJ2-7; D is possibly TRBD2 (7 bases). V was shortened by 1 base and J by 2 bases, with 22 bases between the two germline ends. CDR3 size: 18 residues. CDR1 is SGHRS, CDR2 YFSETQ, per germline. The CDR3 here is CASSLPGEGEIMTYEQYF. CDR3 bases: TGCGCCAGCAGCTTGCCTGGGGAGGGGGAGATAATGACCTACGAGCAGTACTTC.

The rearrangement uses TRBV12-5 and TRBJ2-7; D remains unclear. V lost 3 bases and J 6 bases, leaving 6 bases between the germline ends. The germline gives CDR1 LGHNT, CDR2 FRNRAP. The CDR3 loop spans 11 amino acids. The CDR3 loop is CASGFSREQYF. In nucleotides, the CDR3 is TGTGCTAGTGGTTTCTCCCGCGAGCAGTACTTC.

The rearrangement links TRBV9 to TRBJ2-1; TRBD2 agrees at 7 bases. Trimming removed 4 bases from V and 4 bases from J; junction bases left unmatched: 8. Germline CDR1 and CDR2: SGDLS and YYNGEE. The CDR3 is 15 amino acids. The CDR3 loop is CASSPHLAAYNEQFF. The CDR3, as DNA: TGTGCCAGCAGCCCTCACCTAGCGGCTTACAATGAGCAGTTCTTC.

V gene TRBV7-2 combines with J gene TRBJ2-5, with 7 bases identical to TRBD2. The CDR3 consists of 15 residues. Trimming removed 5 bases from V and 1 base from J; junction bases left unmatched: 7. The germline CDR1 and CDR2 sequences are SGHTA and FQGNSA. The CDR3 reads CASSRASGPQETQYF. CDR3 DNA sequence: TGTGCCAGCAGCCGCGCTAGCGGCCCCCAAGAGACCCAGTACTTC. Full variable domain (missing parts from reference TRBV7-2 and TRBJ2-5): GAGVSQSPSNKVTEKGKDVELRCDPISGHTALYWYRQSLGQGLEFLIYFQGNSAPDKSGLPSDRFSAERTGGSVSTLTIQRTQQEDSAVYLCASSRASGPQETQYFGPGTRLLVL.

The chain links TRBV6-5 to TRBJ2-3, with 10 nucleotides matching TRBD2. The germline gives CDR1 MNHEY, CDR2 SVGAGI. This CDR3 contains 14 residues. V lost 7 bases, J lost 2 bases, and 3 bases stayed unmatched. CDR3 in amino acids: CASNSGRLTDTQYF. The CDR3 DNA is TGTGCCAGCAATAGCGGGAGGCTCACAGATACGCAGTATTTT.

The V and J genes are TRBV6-5 and TRBJ1-2; unclear D gene. The CDR3 runs to 12 residues. The germline V gene encodes CDR1 MNHEY and CDR2 SVGAGI. With 4 bases removed from V and 6 bases from J, the gap between germline ends came to 9 bases. CDR3 residues: CASSSGSHGYTF. Here the CDR3 DNA reads TGTGCCAGCAGTTCGGGGAGTCATGGCTACACCTTC.